Following are 7 T cell receptor beta chains from one sample sequenced in a study of blood T cell repertoires in COVID-19. Only in-frame clones appear in the TCRdb table, and some are missing; sequencing was by immunoSEQ multiplex PCR. The sample holds around 120,000 clones, about 87% seen once. Sequencing input: peripheral blood. The receptors were gathered from a woman aged 70-85 years with acute or convalescent COVID-19.

This chain joins TRBV7-8 and TRBJ2-2; D perhaps matches TRBD1 (5 bases). Germline assignment: CDR1 SGHVS and CDR2 FQNEAQ. The CDR3 runs 17 residues. V lost 5 bases to trimming and J lost 1 base, with 17 bases between them. DNA for the CDR3: TGTGCCAGCAGCACACGCGCATGGGGCCTGAACACCGGGGAGCTGTTTTTT. This sequence encodes CASSTRAWGLNTGELFF.

A single count supports this clone. The chain carries TRBV6-1 and TRBJ2-5; D perhaps matches TRBD1 (6 bases). Germline CDR1 MNHNS, CDR2 SASEGT. V dropped 1 base and J dropped 4 bases, with 13 bases sitting between them. CDR3 length: 15 residues. CDR3 DNA: TGTGCCAGCAGTGAAGTCAGGGGTCCTCCAGAGACCCAGTACTTC. This gives the protein CASSEVRGPPETQYF.

The sample holds one count of this clone. This chain links TRBV28 with TRBJ1-2, with 11 positions matching TRBD1. After removal of 6 bases from V and 4 bases from J, the junction contained 10 bases not matched to a gene. The CDR3 consists of 16 residues. CDR1 is MDHEN, CDR2 SYDVKM, per germline. The CDR3 coding sequence is TGTGCCAGCAGACCACCCGGGACAGGGGGGACCTATGGCTACACCTTC. Protein sequence: CASRPPGTGGTYGYTF.

The chain is built from TRBV24-1 and TRBJ2-2; D is possibly TRBD2 (6 bases). CDR1 is KGHDR and CDR2 is SFDVKD in the germline V gene. V dropped 0 bases and J dropped 2 bases, with 15 bases sitting between them. This CDR3 is 18 amino acids long. The chain's CDR3 is CATSDLHQAGYNTGELFF. In DNA, the CDR3 is TGTGCCACCAGTGATTTGCACCAAGCGGGTTACAACACCGGGGAGCTGTTTTTT.

CDR3 bases: TGTGCCAGCAGTTTGGGACTAGCGGGGGCTGCGCGCAGGAATACGCAGTATTTT. Protein: CASSLGLAGAARRNTQYF. This chain joins TRBV27 and TRBJ2-3, with 14 bases aligning to TRBD2. Looked up from germline, CDR1 is MNHEY and CDR2 is SMNVEV (reference sequence). The CDR3 consists of 18 residues. The trim removed 3 bases at V and 7 bases at J, leaving 12 bases unmatched.

About this clone itself: The junction departs from germline at one end; a sequencing error may be responsible. This rearrangement joins TRBV19 to TRBJ2-7; 8 nucleotides agree with TRBD1. This CDR3 has 14 residues. The germline CDR1 and CDR2 sequences are LNHDA and SQIVND (reference sequence). This CDR3 is CASKAQGAAYEQYF. In DNA, the CDR3 is TGTGCCAGTAAGGCTCAGGGGGCTGCCTATGAGCAGTACTTC.

The chain links TRBV5-4 to TRBJ1-4; D perhaps matches TRBD1 (5 bases). Per germline, CDR1 SGHNT and CDR2 YYREEE (reference sequence). Trimming pared 4 bases from V and 8 bases from J, leaving 27 bases between. The CDR3 sequence is 18 residues long. CDR3 protein: CASSDRPGRSTGGEKLFF. The CDR3, as DNA: TGTGCCAGCAGCGACCGTCCGGGACGGAGTACAGGAGGGGAAAAACTGTTTTTT.